The next 3 T cell receptor beta chains were all read from a single sample in a study of T cell responses to AZD1222 COVID-19 vaccine. Assay used: immunoSEQ multiplex PCR; TCRdb lists only in-frame clones, some missing. The sample carries 150,000 or so clones, roughly 87% recorded once. Sequences were derived from peripheral blood, sampled 28 days after the second AZD1222 dose. All receptors derive from an adult who received the AZD1222 COVID-19 vaccine.

The V and J genes are TRBV15 and TRBJ2-7, with D perhaps TRBD1 or TRBD2 (5 bases each). CDR1 LNHNV and CDR2 YYDKDF come from the germline V gene (reference sequence). The ends were cut back, 2 bases at V and 4 bases at J, with 18 bases in the middle. CDR3 length: 16 amino acids. The CDR3 sequence is CATSRKTGTEKYEQYF. The CDR3 region has the DNA TGTGCCACCAGCAGAAAAACCGGGACCGAAAAGTACGAGCAGTACTTC.

V gene TRBV29-1 combines with J gene TRBJ2-5; no clear D gene. The CDR3 spans 13 residues. From germline, CDR1 is SQVTM and CDR2 ANQGSEA. Trimming took off 4 bases at V and 1 base at J, with 10 bases between the two ends. As DNA, the CDR3 is TGCAGCGTTGGGTGGTCAGCCCAAGAGACCCAGTACTTC. Its protein product is CSVGWSAQETQYF.

The J gene is TRBJ2-1, the V gene TRBV11-2; 8 bases align to TRBD1. Unmatched junction bases numbered 8, after V lost 4 bases and J lost 6 bases. The CDR3 is 15 residues long. Germline-derived CDR1 and CDR2 are SGHAT and FQNNGV. CDR3: CASSWQGATGNEQFF. CDR3 nucleotide sequence: TGTGCCAGCAGCTGGCAGGGGGCGACCGGCAATGAGCAGTTCTTC.